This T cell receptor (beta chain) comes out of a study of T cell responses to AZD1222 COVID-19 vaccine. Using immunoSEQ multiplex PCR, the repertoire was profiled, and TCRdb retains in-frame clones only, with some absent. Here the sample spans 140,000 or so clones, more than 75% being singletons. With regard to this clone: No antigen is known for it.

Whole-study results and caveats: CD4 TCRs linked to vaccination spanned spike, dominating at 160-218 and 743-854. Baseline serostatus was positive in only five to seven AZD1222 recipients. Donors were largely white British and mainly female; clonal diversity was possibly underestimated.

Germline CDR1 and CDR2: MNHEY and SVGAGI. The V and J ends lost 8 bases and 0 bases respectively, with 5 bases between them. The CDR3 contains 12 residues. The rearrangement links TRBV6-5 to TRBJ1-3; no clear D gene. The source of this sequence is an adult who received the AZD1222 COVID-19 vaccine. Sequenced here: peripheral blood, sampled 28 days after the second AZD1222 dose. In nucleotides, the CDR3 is TGTGCCAGCCGGTCCTCTGGAAACACCATATATTTT. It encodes CASRSSGNTIYF.